This TCR beta chain was obtained from a study of T-cell reconstitution after alpha-beta-depleted transplantation in children. Findings and limits, study-wide: The study traced high day-60 TCRbeta diversity in some patients to surviving recipient T cells and thymic progenitors. Newly produced T cells mostly provided counts and TCRbeta diversity after one year, as hyperexpanded clones declined. Several hundred expanded graft clones reportedly were the source of alpha-beta T cells about two months after transplant.

The CDR3 loop spans 13 amino acids. V was cut by 6 bases and J by 0 bases, with 8 bases left in between. Notes on this clonotype: Its specificity is unknown.

A TCRbeta library incorporating unique molecular identifiers was prepared. TCRdb fed the PCR reads into MiXCR, producing one record per CDR3 protein. The data show about 640,000 distinct CDR3 sequences, approximately 13% seen once. The material was PBMCs, mostly from graft donor cells, obtained 360 days after TCRalphabeta/CD19-depleted stem cell transplant. The receptor was derived from a male patient younger than 18 who had a stem cell transplant for acute myeloid leukemia, so the T cells may come from the graft donor. The V call is TRBV12-3 or TRBV12-4, the J call TRBJ2-5, with D possibly matching TRBD1 (5 bases). CDR3 amino acids: CASRSDNQETQYF. The CDR3 region has the DNA TGTGCCAGCAGGTCGGACAACCAAGAGACCCAGTACTTC.